A single sample is the source of the 31 T cell receptor beta chains below, sequenced in a study of T cells after yellow fever vaccination. In TCRdb, the 5' RACE reads were re-called with MiXCR into one record per CDR3 protein. There are over 100,000 distinct CDR3 sequences in the sample; 8.4% occur only once, and 25% lies in the top ten. Here the sequenced sample was CD8+ T cells sorted from PBMCs, taken 45 days after the yellow fever booster vaccination. The receptors stem from a man aged 25 to 45 who received the YFV17D yellow fever vaccine.

In this sample, this clonotype turned up many times. The rearrangement joins TRBV4-3 to TRBJ2-4, with 13 bases aligning to TRBD2. Germline CDR1 and CDR2: LGHNA and YSLEER. This CDR3 spans 16 amino acids. J gave up 9 bases and V 4 bases, and 9 bases lay outside the gene matches. The CDR3 is CASSPGTSGTIGIQYF. Here the CDR3 DNA reads TGCGCCAGCAGCCCCGGGACTAGCGGGACGATCGGCATTCAGTACTTC.

The chain combines TRBV9 with TRBJ1-2, with 10 bases fitting TRBD1. The CDR3 sequence is 15 residues long. With 4 bases clipped from V and 5 bases from J, the junction kept 8 bases outside the gene matches. The germline V gene encodes CDR1 SGDLS and CDR2 YYNGEE. This chain's CDR3 is CASSPNPGQGYGYTF. DNA of the CDR3: TGTGCCAGCAGCCCGAACCCGGGACAGGGGTATGGCTACACCTTC.

The table lists this clonotype with many counts. The DNA for the CDR3 is TGCGCCAGCGGCCTGACTAGTGGGGGGGACGAGCAGTACTTC. Protein: CASGLTSGGDEQYF. This chain uses TRBV5-1 with TRBJ2-7; 7 bases map to TRBD2. The J segment lost 5 bases and the V segment lost 7 bases, leaving 12 bases of the junction unmatched. In germline, CDR1 is SGHRS, CDR2 YFSETQ. The CDR3 consists of 14 residues.

This rearrangement joins TRBV3-1 to TRBJ2-1; 9 nucleotides line up with TRBD2. J lost 3 bases, V lost 1 base, and 7 bases had no gene match. CDR3 length: 17 residues. Germline V lookup: CDR1 LGHDT, CDR2 YNNKEL (reference sequence). This CDR3 is CASSQGLKREVYNEQFF. CDR3 DNA sequence: TGTGCCAGCAGCCAAGGGTTGAAGCGGGAGGTCTACAATGAGCAGTTCTTC.

The V call is TRBV5-1, the J call TRBJ2-7, with no clear D. This CDR3 region has 13 residues. V shed 0 bases and J shed 3 bases, with 7 bases lying between them. Germline assignment: CDR1 SGHRS and CDR2 YFSETQ. The CDR3 region has the DNA TGCGCCAGCAGCTTGGTGAAGGACTACGAGCAGTACTTC. As protein: CASSLVKDYEQYF.

This clonotype was found many times. This chain links TRBV6-5 with TRBJ2-1; a weak D match, TRBD2 (7 bases). The CDR3 consists of 17 residues. Germline loops: CDR1 MNHEY, CDR2 SVGAGI. Deletions cut 4 bases from V and 7 bases from J, with 23 bases between. CDR3: CASSSTFGGGSRNEQFF. The CDR3 DNA is TGTGCCAGCAGTTCCACCTTCGGGGGCGGGAGTAGGAATGAGCAGTTCTTC.

The sample holds many counts of this clonotype. The rearrangement uses TRBV11-2 and TRBJ2-1, with TRBD1 matching 9 bases. The CDR3 is 18 residues long. Losses at the gene ends were 1 base for V and 4 bases for J; bases not matched to a gene: 11. CDR1 is SGHAT, CDR2 FQNNGV, per germline. The CDR3 reads CASSLGRGSGTGYNEQFF. CDR3 DNA sequence: TGTGCCAGCAGCTTAGGTCGCGGTTCGGGGACAGGGTACAATGAGCAGTTCTTC.

This clonotype came up many times. The genes are TRBV29-1 and TRBJ2-1; 8 positions match TRBD2. The CDR3 contains 15 residues. Germline trimming cut 3 bases from V and 7 bases from J; bases unmatched to any gene: 11. The germline V gene has CDR1 SQVTM and CDR2 ANQGSEA. The DNA for the CDR3 is TGCAGCGTTGATGCTAGCGGGTATTCTCTGAATGAGCAGTTCTTC. Its protein product is CSVDASGYSLNEQFF.

The rearrangement links TRBV7-3 to TRBJ2-5; 7 nucleotides match TRBD2. Germline lookup yields CDR1 SGHTA and CDR2 FQGTGA. The CDR3 has 14 amino acids. After removal of 5 bases from V and 5 bases from J, the junction contained 8 bases not matched to a gene. The CDR3 DNA reads TGTGCCAGCAGCCCCGGGGGGATAGAGGAGACCCAGTACTTC. It translates to CASSPGGIEETQYF.

This clonotype was seen a handful of times. The chain uses TRBV7-9 and TRBJ2-7; D may be TRBD1 or TRBD2 (5 bases each). The CDR3 loop spans 13 amino acids. V was shortened by 6 bases and J by 2 bases, with 11 bases between the two germline ends. Germline assignment: CDR1 SEHNR and CDR2 FQNEAQ (reference sequence). The CDR3: CASSWDPPYEQYF. DNA of the CDR3: TGTGCCAGCAGTTGGGACCCCCCCTACGAGCAGTACTTC.

This clonotype was detected ten times or more. The rearrangement joins TRBV6-2 or TRBV6-3 to TRBJ2-1, with D tentatively TRBD2 (5 bases). Trimming took off 6 bases at V and 0 bases at J, with 18 bases between the two ends. Germline lookup yields CDR1 MNHEY and CDR2 SVGEGT. This CDR3 region has 17 residues. CDR3 DNA sequence: TGTGCCAGCAGCCCCGGGGTTGTGGGGTACTCCTACAATGAGCAGTTCTTC. It encodes CASSPGVVGYSYNEQFF.

In this sample, this clonotype turned up many times. This rearrangement joins TRBV6-5 to TRBJ2-1; weak D call: TRBD2 (7 bases). The germline V gene encodes CDR1 MNHEY and CDR2 SVGAGI. The CDR3 loop spans 15 amino acids. V was cut by 3 bases and J by 2 bases, with 11 bases left in between. The CDR3 region is CASSYGGAAYNEQFF. The CDR3 DNA follows: TGTGCCAGCAGTTATGGGGGGGCGGCCTACAATGAGCAGTTCTTC.

This clonotype was counted at least ten times. The CDR3 nucleotides read TGTGCCAGCAGCTTAGGTACAGGGGCAGGAACTGAAGCTTTCTTT. Translation: CASSLGTGAGTEAFF. V is TRBV7-9 and J is TRBJ1-1, with 7 bases fitting TRBD1. This CDR3 has 15 residues. CDR1 is SEHNR, CDR2 FQNEAQ, per germline (reference sequence). J gave up 5 bases and V 1 base, and 7 bases lay outside the gene matches.

This clonotype was seen many times. Germline is not matched at one junction end, which may reflect a read error. The rearrangement uses TRBV15 and TRBJ1-1; D gene ambiguous. The CDR3 consists of 13 residues. The germline gives CDR1 LNHNV, CDR2 YYDKDF (reference sequence). The CDR3 region has the DNA TGTGCCACCAGCAGTAGGAGGAACGCTGAAGCTTTCTTT. Translated, it gives CATSSRRNAEAFF.

Many counts were recorded for this clonotype. The CDR3 loop is CSAPRPEGETQYF. CDR3 DNA sequence: TGCAGTGCCCCTCGCCCTGAGGGGGAGACCCAGTACTTC. V gene TRBV20-1 combines with J gene TRBJ2-5, with D perhaps TRBD1 or TRBD2 (5 bases each). V lost 6 bases, J lost 5 bases, and 16 bases lay in between. Germline V gene lookup returns CDR1 DFQATT and CDR2 SNEGSKA (reference sequence). This CDR3 region has 13 residues.

This clonotype was counted many times. The rearrangement uses TRBV12-3 or TRBV12-4 and TRBJ2-2, with D possibly TRBD2 on 6 matching bases. The CDR3 sequence is 14 residues long. Trimming removed 0 bases from V and 6 bases from J, with 8 bases in between. The CDR3 is CASSLAGGPGELFF. The CDR3 DNA is TGTGCCAGCAGTTTAGCGGGAGGCCCCGGGGAGCTGTTTTTT.

This clonotype was recorded at least ten times. The gene calls are TRBV15 and TRBJ2-2; 10 bases match TRBD1. CDR1 is LNHNV and CDR2 is YYDKDF in the germline V gene (reference sequence). The length of the CDR3 is 16 residues. V lost 1 base to trimming and J lost 6 bases; unmatched junction nucleotides: 5. The CDR3 protein is CATSRGGTGVSGELFF. CDR3 bases: TGTGCCACCAGCAGAGGAGGGACAGGGGTTTCCGGGGAGCTGTTTTTT.

The genes are TRBV7-8 and TRBJ2-1, with 11 bases lining up with TRBD2. Losses at the gene ends were 8 bases for V and 7 bases for J; bases not matched to a gene: 4. Germline-derived CDR1 and CDR2 are SGHVS and FQNEAQ. CDR3 length equals 13 residues. The DNA of the CDR3 is TGTGCCAGCGGCCTAGCGGGAGGAAATGAGCAGTTCTTC. Protein product: CASGLAGGNEQFF.

The chain recombines TRBV4-3 with TRBJ1-1; unclear D gene. From germline, CDR1 is LGHNA and CDR2 YSLEER. The CDR3 contains 14 residues. V lost 2 bases and J lost 0, with 7 bases in between. The CDR3 sequence: CASSQRNLNTEAFF. DNA for the CDR3: TGCGCCAGCAGCCAAAGGAATTTGAACACTGAAGCTTTCTTT.

This chain links TRBV14 with TRBJ2-7, with a possible D match to TRBD1 (7 bases). CDR1 SGHDN and CDR2 FVKESK come from the germline V gene. The germline V and J ends were trimmed by 0 bases and 3 bases, with 15 bases remaining between them. The CDR3 extends over 16 amino acids. As DNA, the CDR3 is TGTGCCAGCAGCCAAGACTCAGGGGGGATCTACTACGAGCAGTACTTC. This encodes CASSQDSGGIYYEQYF.

This clonotype was observed a handful of times. The genes are TRBV29-1 and TRBJ1-1; D is ambiguous. The CDR3 totals 13 residues. Germline CDR1 and CDR2: SQVTM and ANQGSEA. With 6 bases removed from V and 1 base from J, the gap between germline ends came to 12 bases. CDR3 bases: TGCAGCGTACCCGGACGGGGGAACACTGAAGCTTTCTTT. Its protein product is CSVPGRGNTEAFF.

This clonotype showed up many times. The chain couples TRBV20-1 to TRBJ2-1; unclear D gene. V gave up 6 bases and J gave up 1 base, with 7 bases separating them. The CDR3 runs 12 residues. CDR1 and CDR2 from the germline V gene are DFQATT and SNEGSKA (reference sequence). Written as DNA, the CDR3 is TGCAGTGCCCGCGTTTCCTACAATGAGCAGTTCTTC. Encoded protein: CSARVSYNEQFF.

This clonotype has a count of ten or more. This chain links TRBV7-2 with TRBJ2-7; 7 bases map to TRBD1. The germline CDR1 and CDR2 sequences are SGHTA and FQGNSA. CDR3 length: 14 residues. With V trimmed by 5 bases and J by 2 bases, 6 bases remained unmatched. This CDR3 is CASSPDRVPYEQYF. The CDR3 DNA sequence: TGTGCCAGCAGCCCAGACAGGGTCCCCTACGAGCAGTACTTC.

The chain is built from TRBV20-1 and TRBJ2-1; 7 bases are a match to TRBD2. Germline assignment: CDR1 DFQATT and CDR2 SNEGSKA (reference sequence). The CDR3 totals 15 residues. The junction had 14 bases not matched to a gene; V was cut back by 6 bases and J by 6 bases. The CDR3 DNA is TGCAGTGCCGCGTCTAGCGGAGGAAACCTCAATGAGCAGTTCTTC. The encoded protein is CSAASSGGNLNEQFF.

This clonotype was counted ten times or more. The V and J genes are TRBV7-8 and TRBJ1-4; no definite D call. The CDR3 is made up of 15 amino acids. V gave up 0 bases and J gave up 4 bases, with 9 bases separating them. Per germline, CDR1 SGHVS and CDR2 FQNEAQ. CDR3 protein: CASSLAGRLNEKLFF. The CDR3 bases are TGTGCCAGCAGCTTAGCAGGCAGGCTTAATGAAAAACTGTTTTTT.

This clonotype was found a few times. CDR3 DNA: TGTGCCAGCAGCGCCGGGAGGGAAATGACCTACGAGCAGTACTTC. It yields the protein CASSAGREMTYEQYF. The V call is TRBV7-9, the J call TRBJ2-7; 8 bases fit TRBD2. Germline-derived CDR1 and CDR2 are SEHNR and FQNEAQ (reference sequence). The CDR3 runs to 15 residues. V lost 5 bases and J lost 2; bases outside the gene matches: 8.

The J gene is TRBJ2-1, the V gene TRBV19, with 10 bases lining up with TRBD2. The CDR3 runs to 17 residues. J lost 8 bases, V lost 6 bases, and 16 bases had no gene match. Germline-derived CDR1 and CDR2 are LNHDA and SQIVND (reference sequence). CDR3 in DNA: TGTGCCAGTAGCCCAGTCGATAGCGGGAGGAGGAAATATGAGCAGTTCTTC. Protein product: CASSPVDSGRRKYEQFF.

This clonotype was counted a few times. This sequence joins TRBV19 and TRBJ2-1; unclear D gene. V was cut by 7 bases and J by 0 bases, with 7 bases left in between. This CDR3 spans 13 amino acids. Germline V gene data show CDR1 as LNHDA and CDR2 as SQIVND (reference sequence). CDR3 loop: CASTLNSYNEQFF. CDR3 nucleotide sequence: TGTGCCAGTACCTTGAACTCCTACAATGAGCAGTTCTTC.

This clonotype was seen at least ten times. The J gene is TRBJ2-7, the V gene TRBV11-2; 9 nucleotides match TRBD2. The germline gives CDR1 SGHAT, CDR2 FQNNGV. This CDR3 has 14 residues. V dropped 7 bases and J dropped 2; count of bases not matched to a gene: 6. CDR3 amino acids: CASTVSGSAYEQYF. CDR3 nucleotide sequence: TGTGCCAGCACCGTTAGCGGGAGTGCCTACGAGCAGTACTTC. The complete variable domain, with remaining parts taken from reference TRBV11-2 and TRBJ2-7, reads EAGVAQSPRYKIIEKRQSVAFWCNPISGHATLYWYQQILGQGPKLLIQFQNNGVVDDSQLPKDRFSAERLKGVDSTLKIQPAKLEDSAVYLCASTVSGSAYEQYFGPGTRLTVT.

Worth noting for this clonotype: An end of the junction differs from the germline gene, which may be a read error. V usage is TRBV15 and J usage is TRBJ2-7, with D perhaps TRBD1 (6 bases). This CDR3 contains 15 residues. The germline CDR1 and CDR2 sequences are LNHNV and YYDKDF (reference sequence). The CDR3 loop is CATSGGQPFSYDQYF. CDR3 in DNA: TGTGCCACCAGCGGCGGACAGCCCTTCTCCTACGACCAGTACTTC.

This clonotype was detected ten times or more. The chain carries TRBV6-5 and TRBJ2-7; a possible D gene is TRBD2 (6 bases). The ends were cut back, 2 bases at V and 6 bases at J, with 11 bases in the middle. The germline gives CDR1 MNHEY, CDR2 SVGAGI. This CDR3 spans 13 amino acids. The DNA for the CDR3 is TGTGCCAGCAGTTACCCCGGAGGGGCCGAGCAGTACTTC. It encodes CASSYPGGAEQYF.